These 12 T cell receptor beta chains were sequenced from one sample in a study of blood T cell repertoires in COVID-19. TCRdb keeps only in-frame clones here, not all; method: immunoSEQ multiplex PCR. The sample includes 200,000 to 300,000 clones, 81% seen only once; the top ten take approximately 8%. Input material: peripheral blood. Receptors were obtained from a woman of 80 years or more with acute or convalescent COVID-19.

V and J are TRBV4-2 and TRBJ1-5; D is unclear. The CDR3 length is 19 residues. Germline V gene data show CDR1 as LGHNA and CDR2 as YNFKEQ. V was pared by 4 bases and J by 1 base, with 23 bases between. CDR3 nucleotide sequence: TGTGCCAGCAGCCTCACTCTCCAAGGTGGGCAGATAAGCAATCAGCCCCAGCATTTT. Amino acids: CASSLTLQGGQISNQPQHF.

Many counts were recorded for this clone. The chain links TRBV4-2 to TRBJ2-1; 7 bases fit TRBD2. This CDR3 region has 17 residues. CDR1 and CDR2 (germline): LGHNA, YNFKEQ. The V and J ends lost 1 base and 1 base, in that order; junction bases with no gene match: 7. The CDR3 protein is CASSQALFGGSYNEQFF. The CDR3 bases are TGTGCCAGCAGCCAAGCCCTCTTCGGGGGGTCCTACAATGAGCAGTTCTTC.

CDR3 sequence: CASKRQGLSPLHF. CDR3 sequence (DNA): TGTGCCAGCAAGAGACAGGGACTTTCACCCCTCCACTTT. V is TRBV3-1 (or the pseudogene TRBV3-2) and J is TRBJ1-6, with 7 bases lining up with TRBD1. CDR1 and CDR2 (germline): LGHDT, YNNKEL (reference sequence). The CDR3 is made up of 13 amino acids. The junction had 6 bases not matched to a gene; V was cut back by 7 bases and J by 9 bases.

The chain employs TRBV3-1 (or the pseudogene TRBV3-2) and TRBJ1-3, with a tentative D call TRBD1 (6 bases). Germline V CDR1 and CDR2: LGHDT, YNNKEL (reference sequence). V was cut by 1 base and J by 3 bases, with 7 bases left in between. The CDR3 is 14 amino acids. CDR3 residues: CASSQAGVGNTIYF. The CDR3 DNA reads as TGTGCCAGCAGCCAAGCAGGGGTTGGAAACACCATATATTTT.

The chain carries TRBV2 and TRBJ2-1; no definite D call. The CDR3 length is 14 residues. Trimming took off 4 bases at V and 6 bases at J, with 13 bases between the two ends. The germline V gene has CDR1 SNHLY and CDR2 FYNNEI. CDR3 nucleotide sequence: TGTGCCAGCAGTGGCAGCGTGCCTATCAATGAGCAGTTCTTC. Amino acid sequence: CASSGSVPINEQFF.

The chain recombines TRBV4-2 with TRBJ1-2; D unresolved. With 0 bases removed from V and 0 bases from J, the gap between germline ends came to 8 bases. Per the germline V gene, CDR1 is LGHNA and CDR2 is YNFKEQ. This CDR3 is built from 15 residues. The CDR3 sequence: CASSQDTSSNYGYTF. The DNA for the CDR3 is TGTGCCAGCAGCCAAGATACTTCCTCTAACTATGGCTACACCTTC.

Here the CDR3 reads CASSLAGLRGTEAFF. The CDR3 DNA reads TGTGCCAGCAGCTTAGCGGGCCTCCGGGGCACTGAAGCTTTCTTT. This chain joins TRBV11-1 and TRBJ1-1; no clear D. The CDR3 runs 15 residues. Germline V gives CDR1 SGHAT, CDR2 FQDESV (reference sequence). The V and J ends lost 0 bases and 4 bases respectively, with 12 bases between them.

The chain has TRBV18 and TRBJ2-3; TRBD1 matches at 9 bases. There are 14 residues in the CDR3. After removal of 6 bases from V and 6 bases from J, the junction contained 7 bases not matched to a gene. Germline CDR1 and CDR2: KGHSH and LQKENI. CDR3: CASSQETGGDTQYF. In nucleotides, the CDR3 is TGTGCCAGCTCCCAAGAGACAGGGGGGGATACGCAGTATTTT.

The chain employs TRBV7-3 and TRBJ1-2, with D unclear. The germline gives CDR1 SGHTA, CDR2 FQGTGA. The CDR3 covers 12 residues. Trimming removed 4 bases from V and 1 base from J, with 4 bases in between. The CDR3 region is CASSSDNYGYTF. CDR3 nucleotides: TGTGCCAGCAGCTCAGATAACTATGGCTACACCTTC. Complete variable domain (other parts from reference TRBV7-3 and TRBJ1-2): GAGVSQTPSNKVTEKGKYVELRCDPISGHTALYWYRQSLGQGPEFLIYFQGTGAADDSGLPNDRFFAVRPEGSVSTLKIQRTERGDSAVYLCASSSDNYGYTFGSGTRLTVV.

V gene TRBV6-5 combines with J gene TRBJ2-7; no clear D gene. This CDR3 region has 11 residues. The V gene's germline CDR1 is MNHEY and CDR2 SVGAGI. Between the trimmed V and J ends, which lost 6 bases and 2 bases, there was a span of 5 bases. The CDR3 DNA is TGTGCCAGCAGCCAGGCCTACGAGCAGTACTTC. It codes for CASSQAYEQYF.

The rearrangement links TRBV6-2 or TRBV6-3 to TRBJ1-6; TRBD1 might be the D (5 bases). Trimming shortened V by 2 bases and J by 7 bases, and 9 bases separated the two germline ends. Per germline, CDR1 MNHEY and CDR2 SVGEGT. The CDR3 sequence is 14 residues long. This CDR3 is CASSYVGRNSPLHF. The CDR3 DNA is TGTGCCAGCAGTTACGTGGGGCGCAATTCACCCCTCCACTTT.

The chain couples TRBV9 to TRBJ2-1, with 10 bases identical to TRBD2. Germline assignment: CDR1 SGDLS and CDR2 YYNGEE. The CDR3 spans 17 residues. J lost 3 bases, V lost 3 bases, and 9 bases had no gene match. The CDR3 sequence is CASSAEVAGGYYNEQFF. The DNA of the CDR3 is TGTGCCAGCAGCGCGGAAGTAGCGGGGGGCTACTACAATGAGCAGTTCTTC.